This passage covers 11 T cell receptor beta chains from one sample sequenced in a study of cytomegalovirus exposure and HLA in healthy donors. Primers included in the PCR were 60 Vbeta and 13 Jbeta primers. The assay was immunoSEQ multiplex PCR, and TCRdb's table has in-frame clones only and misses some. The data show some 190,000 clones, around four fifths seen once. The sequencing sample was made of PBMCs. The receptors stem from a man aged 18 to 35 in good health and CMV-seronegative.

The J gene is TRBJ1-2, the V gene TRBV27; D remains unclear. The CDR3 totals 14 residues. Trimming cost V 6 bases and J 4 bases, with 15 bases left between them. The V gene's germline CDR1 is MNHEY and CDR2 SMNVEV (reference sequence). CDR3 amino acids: CASSLFGESYGYTF. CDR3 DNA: TGTGCCAGCAGCTTGTTCGGGGAGTCCTATGGCTACACCTTC.

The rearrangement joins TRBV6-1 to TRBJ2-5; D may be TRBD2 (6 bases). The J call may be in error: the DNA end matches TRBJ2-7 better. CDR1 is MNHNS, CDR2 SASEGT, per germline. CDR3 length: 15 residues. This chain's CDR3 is CASREGLVSSYEQYF. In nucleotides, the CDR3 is TGTGCCAGCAGGGAGGGACTTGTTAGCTCCTACGAGCAGTACTTC.

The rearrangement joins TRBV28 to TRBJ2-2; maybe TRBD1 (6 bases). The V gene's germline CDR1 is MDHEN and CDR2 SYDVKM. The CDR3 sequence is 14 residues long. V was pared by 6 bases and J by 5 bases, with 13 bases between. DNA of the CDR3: TGTGCCAGCAGGATAACAGGGCTGACCGGGGAGCTGTTTTTT. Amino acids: CASRITGLTGELFF. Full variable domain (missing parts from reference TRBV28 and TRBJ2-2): DVKVTQSSRYLVKRTGEKVFLECVQDMDHENMFWYRQDPGLGLRLIYFSYDVKMKEKGDIPEGYSVSREKKERFSLILESASTNQTSMYLCASRITGLTGELFFGEGSRLTVL.

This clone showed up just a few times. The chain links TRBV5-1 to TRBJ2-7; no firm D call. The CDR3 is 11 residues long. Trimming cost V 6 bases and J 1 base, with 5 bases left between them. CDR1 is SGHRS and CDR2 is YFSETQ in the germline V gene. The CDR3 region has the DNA TGCGCCAGCACCAGTTCCTACGAGCAGTACTTC. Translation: CASTSSYEQYF.

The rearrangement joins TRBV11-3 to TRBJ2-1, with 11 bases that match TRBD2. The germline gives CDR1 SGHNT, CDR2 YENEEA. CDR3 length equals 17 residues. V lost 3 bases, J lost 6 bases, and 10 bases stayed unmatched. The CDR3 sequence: CASSFTTLAGGPNEQFF. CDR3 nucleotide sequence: TGTGCCAGCAGCTTTACTACTCTAGCGGGAGGCCCCAATGAGCAGTTCTTC.

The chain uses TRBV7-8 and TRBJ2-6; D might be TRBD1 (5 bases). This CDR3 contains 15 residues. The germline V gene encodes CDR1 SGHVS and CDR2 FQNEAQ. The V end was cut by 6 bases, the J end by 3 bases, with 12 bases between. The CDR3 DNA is TGTGCCAGCAGATTGGGGCTCAATGGGGCCAACGTCCTGACTTTC. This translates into CASRLGLNGANVLTF.

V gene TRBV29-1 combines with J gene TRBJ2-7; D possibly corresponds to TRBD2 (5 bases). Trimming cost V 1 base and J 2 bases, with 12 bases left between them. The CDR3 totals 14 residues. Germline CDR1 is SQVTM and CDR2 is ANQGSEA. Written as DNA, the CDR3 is TGCAGCGTTGAAGCCGCGGGCAGCGCCTACGAGCAGTACTTC. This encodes CSVEAAGSAYEQYF.

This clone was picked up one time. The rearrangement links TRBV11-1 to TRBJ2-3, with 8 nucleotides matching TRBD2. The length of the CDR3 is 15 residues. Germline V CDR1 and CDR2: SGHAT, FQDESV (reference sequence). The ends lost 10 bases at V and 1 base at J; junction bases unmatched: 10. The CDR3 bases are TGTGCCACCCGAACCGCGGGGGGACGCACAGATACGCAGTATTTT. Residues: CATRTAGGRTDTQYF.

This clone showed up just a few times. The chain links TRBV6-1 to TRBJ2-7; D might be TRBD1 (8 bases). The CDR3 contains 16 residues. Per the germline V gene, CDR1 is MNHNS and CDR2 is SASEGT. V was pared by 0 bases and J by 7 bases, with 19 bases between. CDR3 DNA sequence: TGTGCCAGCAGTGAAGCCCAACAGGGGGGGGTGAGAGAGCAGTACTTC. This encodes CASSEAQQGGVREQYF.

The CDR3 reads CASGTGGDTGELFF. The CDR3 nucleotides read TGTGCCAGCGGCACTGGGGGGGACACCGGGGAGCTGTTTTTT. J is TRBJ2-2 and V is TRBV6-1; TRBD2 matches at 7 bases. Germline CDR1 is MNHNS and CDR2 is SASEGT. The CDR3 sequence is 14 residues long. V lost 8 bases to trimming and J lost 3 bases; unmatched junction nucleotides: 6.

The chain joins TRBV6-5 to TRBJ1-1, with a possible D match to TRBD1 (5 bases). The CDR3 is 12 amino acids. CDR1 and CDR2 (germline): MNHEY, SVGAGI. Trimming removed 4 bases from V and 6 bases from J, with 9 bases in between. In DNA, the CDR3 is TGTGCCAGCAGTTGGCCGGGGGCTGAAGCTTTCTTT. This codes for CASSWPGAEAFF.